One sample yielded the 19 T cell receptor beta chains listed below, sequenced in a study of CD8+ T cells in alopecia areata. The treatment denotes: oral pan-JAK inhibitor, 5-10 mg twice daily. Sequencing used cDNA as its template, made by extracting RNA and reverse transcribing it. Here immunoSEQ multiplex PCR was the method, and the copy in TCRdb shows in-frame clones only, minus some. The sample has under 300,000 clones; about 62% are singletons. The sample consisted of CD4+ T cells sorted from blood, taken at approximately week 51, from a patient treated with tofacitinib. These receptor sequences come from a human donor with alopecia areata.

This rearrangement joins TRBV7-8 to TRBJ1-5; a possible D gene is TRBD1 (5 bases). This CDR3 has 16 amino acids. Per germline, CDR1 SGHVS and CDR2 FQNEAQ. Trimming took off 5 bases at V and 5 bases at J, with 19 bases between the two ends. This CDR3 reads CASSPRAVGQDQPQHF. The DNA of the CDR3 is TGTGCCAGCAGCCCCAGGGCGGTGGGGCAAGATCAGCCCCAGCATTTT.

In this sample, this clone turned up a few times. This chain uses TRBV10-2 with TRBJ1-1; tentative D call: TRBD1 (5 bases). Deletions cut 3 bases from V and 11 bases from J, with 13 bases between. Germline assignment: CDR1 WSHSY and CDR2 SAAADI. The CDR3 length is 12 residues. CDR3 residues: CASSDRGNGAFF. The CDR3 DNA reads as TGCGCCAGCAGTGATCGGGGGAACGGGGCTTTCTTT.

V is TRBV4-3 and J is TRBJ2-3; possible D gene TRBD2, 6 bases. Looked up from germline, CDR1 is LGHNA and CDR2 is YSLEER. Trimming removed 5 bases from V and 2 bases from J, with 11 bases in between. The CDR3 sequence is 14 residues long. CDR3 in amino acids: CASSGGGFTDTQYF. CDR3 in DNA: TGCGCCAGCAGCGGGGGAGGATTCACAGATACGCAGTATTTT.

V and J are TRBV5-6 and TRBJ2-1; D might be TRBD2 (5 bases). There are 13 residues in the CDR3. Germline CDR1 SGHDT, CDR2 YYEEEE. V lost 1 base and J 5 bases, leaving 7 bases between the germline ends. CDR3 residues: CASSLRRNNEQFF. The CDR3 DNA is TGTGCCAGCAGCTTGAGGAGGAACAATGAGCAGTTCTTC.

The V gene is TRBV30, the J gene TRBJ1-1, with D possibly matching TRBD1 (6 bases). Germline V CDR1 and CDR2: GTSNPN, SVGIG (reference sequence). V was clipped by 2 bases and J by 0 bases, with 13 bases between them. The CDR3 runs to 15 residues. In nucleotides, the CDR3 is TGTGCCTGGAGTATCCGGGGGGGCGTGAACACTGAAGCTTTCTTT. Its translation is CAWSIRGGVNTEAFF. Full variable domain (rest looked up from reference TRBV30 and TRBJ1-1): SQTIHQWPATLVQPVGSPLSLECTVEGTSNPNLYWYRQAAGRGLQLLFYSVGIGQISSEVPQNLSASRPQDRQFILSSKKLLLSDSGFYLCAWSIRGGVNTEAFFGQGTRLTVV.

This clone was observed a few times. The sample holds other DNA sequences that translate to the same CDR3. The chain is built from TRBV25-1 and TRBJ2-7; D remains unclear. The germline V gene encodes CDR1 MGHDK and CDR2 SYGVNS. This CDR3 is built from 12 residues. The germline V and J ends were trimmed by 1 base and 4 bases, with 5 bases remaining between them. CDR3 amino acids: CASSEFGYEQYF. DNA for the CDR3: TGTGCCAGCAGTGAATTCGGGTACGAGCAGTACTTC.

In this sample, this clone turned up once. The chain couples TRBV9 to TRBJ2-1; TRBD2 aligns across 7 bases. V shed 0 bases, J shed 4 bases, and the junction held 4 bases outside the gene matches. Germline CDR1 and CDR2: SGDLS and YYNGEE. The CDR3 contains 15 residues. In DNA, the CDR3 is TGTGCCAGCAGCGTAGGTCGGGGGGATTACAATGAGCAGTTCTTC. This sequence encodes CASSVGRGDYNEQFF.

This clone was observed a few times. This chain uses TRBV4-3 with TRBJ1-1; D is uncertain. Trimming left V 4 bases short and J 11 bases short, with 20 bases between. The CDR3 runs 14 residues. Germline V gene lookup returns CDR1 LGHNA and CDR2 YSLEER. The CDR3 protein is CASSPHGRLSAAFF. The CDR3 DNA is TGCGCCAGCAGCCCCCACGGAAGGTTGTCGGCTGCTTTCTTT.

This chain connects TRBV7-9 to TRBJ1-4; TRBD1 agrees at 8 bases. Germline V gene lookup returns CDR1 SEHNR and CDR2 FQNEAQ (reference sequence). Trimming at V came to 5 bases and at J to 7 bases, leaving 9 bases not matched to a gene. This CDR3 has 15 amino acids. CDR3 nucleotides: TGTGCCAGCAGCCCCCGGACAGGGAAGAGTGAAAAACTGTTTTTT. As protein: CASSPRTGKSEKLFF.

V usage is TRBV5-1 and J usage is TRBJ2-7, with 8 bases that match TRBD1. The CDR3 consists of 14 residues. Per the germline V gene, CDR1 is SGHRS and CDR2 is YFSETQ. V lost 4 bases to trimming and J lost 4 bases; unmatched junction nucleotides: 7. CDR3 DNA: TGCGCCAGCAGCCCCCGACAGGGGCAATACGAGCAGTACTTC. The encoded protein is CASSPRQGQYEQYF.

The chain joins TRBV2 to TRBJ1-2; TRBD1 is a possible D gene (5 bases). Germline CDR1 SNHLY, CDR2 FYNNEI. CDR3 length: 12 amino acids. V was clipped by 6 bases and J by 6 bases, with 11 bases between them. CDR3 in DNA: TGTGCCAGCAGACTAGGGACTCATGGCTACACCTTC. This translates into CASRLGTHGYTF.

This rearrangement joins TRBV30 to TRBJ2-7; maybe TRBD2 (5 bases). From germline, CDR1 is GTSNPN and CDR2 SVGIG (reference sequence). The V and J ends lost 4 bases and 3 bases respectively, with 7 bases between them. The CDR3 length is 11 residues. The CDR3: CAWTAGYEQYF. CDR3 in DNA: TGTGCCTGGACGGCGGGCTACGAGCAGTACTTC.

This chain links TRBV21-1 with TRBJ1-1; the D call of TRBD1 is as the table states it, not checked on the DNA. TRBV21-1 is termed a pseudogene. This CDR3 is 13 amino acids long. The CDR3: CASEDRVNTEAFF. The DNA of the CDR3 is TGTGCCAGCGAGGACAGGGTGAACACTGAAGCTTTCTTT.

A few counts support this clone. The rearrangement uses TRBV5-1 and TRBJ1-5; D is undetermined. Germline V gene sequence: CDR1 SGHRS, CDR2 YFSETQ. Trimming shortened V by 4 bases and J by 4 bases, and 15 bases separated the two germline ends. This CDR3 spans 15 amino acids. The chain's CDR3 is CASSPDATGNQPQHF. Here the CDR3 DNA reads TGCGCCAGCAGCCCGGACGCGACGGGGAATCAGCCCCAGCATTTT. Using reference TRBV5-1 and TRBJ1-5 for the parts outside the CDR3, the full variable domain is KAGVTQTPRYLIKTRGQQVTLSCSPISGHRSVSWYQQTPGQGLQFLFEYFSETQRNKGNFPGRFSGRQFSNSRSEMNVSTLELGDSALYLCASSPDATGNQPQHFGDGTRLSIL.

This clone showed up just a few times. The chain uses TRBV30 and TRBJ2-7; possible D gene TRBD2, 6 bases. Germline-derived CDR1 and CDR2 are GTSNPN and SVGIG (reference sequence). V was pared by 2 bases and J by 6 bases, with 20 bases between. CDR3 length: 15 residues. In nucleotides, the CDR3 is TGTGCCTGGAGTAAGGAGCGGGTCGGGCTATCCGAGCAGTACTTC. Its translation: CAWSKERVGLSEQYF.

This clone was picked up a small number of times. The chain uses TRBV7-9 and TRBJ2-1, with D perhaps matching TRBD2 (5 bases). The CDR3 runs to 14 residues. CDR1 is SEHNR, CDR2 FQNEAQ, per germline (reference sequence). V shed 6 bases and J shed 4 bases, with 13 bases lying between them. The CDR3 loop reads CASSRDQLYNEQFF. The CDR3 DNA follows: TGTGCCAGCAGTCGGGATCAGTTGTACAATGAGCAGTTCTTC.

The CDR3 sequence is CSADRGHNTGELFF. The CDR3 DNA reads TGCAGCGCCGACAGGGGGCATAACACCGGGGAGCTGTTTTTT. V and J are TRBV29-1 and TRBJ2-2; 10 positions match TRBD1. Losses at the gene ends were 7 bases for V and 2 bases for J; bases not matched to a gene: 4. The germline CDR1 and CDR2 sequences are SQVTM and ANQGSEA. The CDR3 has 14 amino acids.

V gene TRBV7-2 combines with J gene TRBJ2-7, with 11 bases that match TRBD1. Germline V gives CDR1 SGHTA, CDR2 FQGNSA. With 5 bases clipped from V and 7 bases from J, the junction kept 4 bases outside the gene matches. The CDR3 is 13 residues long. The CDR3 spells CASSPGTGGEQYF. CDR3 nucleotide sequence: TGTGCCAGCAGCCCGGGGACAGGGGGTGAGCAGTACTTC.

The rearrangement uses TRBV18 and TRBJ2-5; TRBD1 aligns across 8 bases. V was clipped by 3 bases and J by 5 bases; unmatched bases: 5. CDR3 length: 14 amino acids. CDR1 is KGHSH, CDR2 LQKENI, per germline. The CDR3 is CASSPVQGAETQYF. CDR3 nucleotides: TGTGCCAGCTCACCCGTCCAGGGGGCGGAGACCCAGTACTTC.